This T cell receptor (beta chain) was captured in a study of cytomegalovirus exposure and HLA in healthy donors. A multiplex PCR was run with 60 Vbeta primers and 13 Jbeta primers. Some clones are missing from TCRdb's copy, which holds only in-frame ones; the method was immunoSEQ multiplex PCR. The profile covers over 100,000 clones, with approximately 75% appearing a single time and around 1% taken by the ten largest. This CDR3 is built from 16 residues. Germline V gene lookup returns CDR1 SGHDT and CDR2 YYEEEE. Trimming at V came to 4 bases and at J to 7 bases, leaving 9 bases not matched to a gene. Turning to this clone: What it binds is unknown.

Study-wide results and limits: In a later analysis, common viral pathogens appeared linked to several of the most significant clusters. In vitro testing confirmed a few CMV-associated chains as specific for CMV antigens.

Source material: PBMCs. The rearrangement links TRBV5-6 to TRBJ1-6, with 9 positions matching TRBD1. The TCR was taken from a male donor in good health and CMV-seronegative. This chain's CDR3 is CASSLGGTGINSPLHF. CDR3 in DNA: TGTGCCAGCAGCCTTGGGGGGACAGGGATCAATTCACCCCTCCACTTT.